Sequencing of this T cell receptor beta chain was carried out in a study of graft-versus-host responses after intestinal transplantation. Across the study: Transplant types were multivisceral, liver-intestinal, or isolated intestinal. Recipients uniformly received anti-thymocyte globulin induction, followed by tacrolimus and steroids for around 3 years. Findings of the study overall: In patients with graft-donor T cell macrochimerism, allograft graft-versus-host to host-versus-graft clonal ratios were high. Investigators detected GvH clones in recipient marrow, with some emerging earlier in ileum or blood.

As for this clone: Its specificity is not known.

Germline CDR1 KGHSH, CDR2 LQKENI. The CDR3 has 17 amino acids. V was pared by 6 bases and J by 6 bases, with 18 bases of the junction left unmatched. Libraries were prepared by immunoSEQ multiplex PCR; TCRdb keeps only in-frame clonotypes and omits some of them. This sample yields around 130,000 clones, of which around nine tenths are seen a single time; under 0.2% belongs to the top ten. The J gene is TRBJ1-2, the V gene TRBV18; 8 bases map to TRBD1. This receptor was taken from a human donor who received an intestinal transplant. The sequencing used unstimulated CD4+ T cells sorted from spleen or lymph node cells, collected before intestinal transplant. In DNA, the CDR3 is TGTGCCAGCTCTCCCGACAGGGGTGGAAGTAATGGGAATGGCTACACCTTC. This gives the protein CASSPDRGGSNGNGYTF.